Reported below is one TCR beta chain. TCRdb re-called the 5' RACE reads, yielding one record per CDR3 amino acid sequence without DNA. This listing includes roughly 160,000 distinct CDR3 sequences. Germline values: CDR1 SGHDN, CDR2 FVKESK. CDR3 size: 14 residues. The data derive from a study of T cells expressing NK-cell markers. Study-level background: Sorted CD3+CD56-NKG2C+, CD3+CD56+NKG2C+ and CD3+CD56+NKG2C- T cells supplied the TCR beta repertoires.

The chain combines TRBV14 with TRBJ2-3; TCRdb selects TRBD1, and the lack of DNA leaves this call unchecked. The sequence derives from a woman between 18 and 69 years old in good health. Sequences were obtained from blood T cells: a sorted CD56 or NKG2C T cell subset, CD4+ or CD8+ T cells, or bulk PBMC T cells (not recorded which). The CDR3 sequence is CASSYDRAGGTQYF.